The rows below give T cell receptor beta chains drawn from one sample of a study of T cells in Graves' hyperthyroidism and ophthalmopathy. TCRdb fed the multiplex PCR reads into MiXCR, producing one record per CDR3 protein. The data show roughly 300,000 distinct CDR3 sequences, roughly 14% seen once. The specimen sequenced was blood. These receptors were obtained from a woman aged 25 to 45 with Graves' hyperthyroidism. Each CDR3 is given with its conserved first and last residue. Each record gives: clone size, D gene, J gene, V gene, CDR3 DNA, CDR3 protein. The D gene is left open where the match is weak. Size is stated for part of the rows, as once, few or many counts, or as a class when the clone is expanded.

clone size: NA; D gene: NA; J gene: TRBJ2-6; V gene: TRBV6-1; CDR3 DNA: TGTGCCAGCAGTAAAGACTGGGCTGGGGCCAACGTCCTGACTTTC; CDR3 protein: CASSKDWAGANVLTF
clone size: many; D gene: NA; J gene: TRBJ2-5; V gene: TRBV10-3; CDR3 DNA: TGTGCCATCAGTGAGGGTTCCGGGACCCAGTACTTC; CDR3 protein: CAISEGSGTQYF
clone size: NA; D gene: NA; J gene: TRBJ1-5; V gene: TRBV20-1; CDR3 DNA: TGCAGTGCTAGAGAAGGGTGGGAGGATCAGCCCCAGCATTTT; CDR3 protein: CSAREGWEDQPQHF
clone size: NA; D gene: NA; J gene: TRBJ1-1; V gene: TRBV7-3; CDR3 DNA: TGTGCCAGCAGCTTAACGCCCCCCGTGTGCGCTGAAGCTTTCTTT; CDR3 protein: CASSLTPPVCAEAFF
clone size: many; D gene: NA; J gene: TRBJ2-3; V gene: TRBV11-2; CDR3 DNA: TGTGCCAGCAGCTTACCCACGGACGCCCCTCGGACAGATACGCAGTATTTT; CDR3 protein: CASSLPTDAPRTDTQYF
clone size: many; D gene: NA; J gene: TRBJ2-7; V gene: TRBV7-6; CDR3 DNA: TGTGCCAGCAGCTCTAGCGTCCCTTCCTACGAGCAGTACTTC; CDR3 protein: CASSSSVPSYEQYF
clone size: many; D gene: TRBD1; J gene: TRBJ2-5; V gene: TRBV28; CDR3 DNA: TGTGCCAGCAGTTTATACAGGGGGCAAGGACAAGAGACCCAGTACTTC; CDR3 protein: CASSLYRGQGQETQYF
clone size: NA; D gene: NA; J gene: TRBJ1-2; V gene: TRBV7-2; CDR3 DNA: TGTGCCAGCAGCTCCTACGGACAGTCCTATGGCTACACCTTC; CDR3 protein: CASSSYGQSYGYTF
clone size: NA; D gene: NA; J gene: TRBJ1-2; V gene: TRBV4-2; CDR3 DNA: TGTGCCAGCAGCCAAGAGCATCGGGAAAACTATGGCTACACCTTC; CDR3 protein: CASSQEHRENYGYTF
clone size: many; D gene: TRBD1; J gene: TRBJ1-5; V gene: TRBV11-2; CDR3 DNA: TGTGCCAGCAGCGTAACAGGGGTCCAGCCCCAGCATTTT; CDR3 protein: CASSVTGVQPQHF
clone size: few; D gene: NA; J gene: TRBJ2-1; V gene: TRBV20-1; CDR3 DNA: TGCAGTCTAAAGGGTGCGTGGGGAGGCACCTACAATGAGCAGTTCTTC; CDR3 protein: CSLKGAWGGTYNEQFF
clone size: few; D gene: NA; J gene: TRBJ1-5; V gene: TRBV29-1; CDR3 DNA: TGCAGCGTTGTATCGTCCGGGAATCAGCCCCAGCATTTT; CDR3 protein: CSVVSSGNQPQHF
clone size: many; D gene: NA; J gene: TRBJ2-7; V gene: TRBV28; CDR3 DNA: TGTGCCAGCAGTTTATGGGCCTCCACCCCTTACGAGCAGTACTTC; CDR3 protein: CASSLWASTPYEQYF
clone size: few; D gene: TRBD1; J gene: TRBJ2-3; V gene: TRBV24-1; CDR3 DNA: TGTGCCACCAGTGATTTGGTGGGACAGGGAGGAACAGATACGCAGTATTTT; CDR3 protein: CATSDLVGQGGTDTQYF